The clone carrying this TCR beta chain was detected many times. This record comes from a study of T cells in Graves' hyperthyroidism and ophthalmopathy. The V gene end was trimmed by 6 bases and the J gene end by 4 bases; junction bases not matched to a gene: 5. The CDR3 contains 13 residues. Germline loops: CDR1 ENHRY, CDR2 SYGVKD. TCR beta CDR3 sequences were amplified from RNA transcripts. The HTBI primer set was used in a first-round RT-PCR of the TCR CDR3. One entry per CDR3 protein, called by TCRdb with MiXCR from the multiplex PCR reads. The sample includes 550,000 to 700,000 distinct CDR3 sequences, 35% to 55% of them seen just once.

Specimen: peripheral blood or thyroid tissue (not recorded which). This clonotype was sampled from an adult woman with Graves' disease, either hyperthyroidism or ophthalmopathy (not recorded which). The chain has TRBV10-3 and TRBJ1-2; 7 nucleotides match TRBD1. This chain's CDR3 is CAIRRDSAYGYTF. CDR3 nucleotide sequence: TGTGCCATCAGACGGGACAGTGCCTATGGCTACACCTTC.